This TCR beta chain emerged from a study of blood T cells in healthy people across ages. Primers used in a second PCR of about 7 to 12 cycles were a sample-barcoded 5' primer and a J-beta primer mix. TCRdb analysed the 5' RACE reads with MiXCR anew, one entry per CDR3 protein. The sample consists of about 830,000 distinct CDR3 sequences, 62% of them appearing once. The CDR3 sequence is 14 residues long. Germline V gene lookup returns CDR1 MNHNY and CDR2 SVGAGI (reference sequence). The V end was cut by 5 bases, the J end by 2 bases, with 11 bases between. This sequence joins TRBV6-6 and TRBJ2-3; D may be TRBD2 (6 bases). Sample: blood. This sequence was found in a young man in good health. CDR3 amino acids: CASSMEGPTDTQYF. In nucleotides, the CDR3 is TGTGCCAGCAGTATGGAGGGGCCCACAGATACGCAGTATTTT.